A single sample gave rise to the 18 T cell receptor beta chains below, sequenced in a study of T cell repertoires in urothelial bladder cancer. Sequenced by immunoSEQ multiplex PCR; TCRdb stores in-frame clones only, minus some. In the table there are about 13,000 clones, 66% of which are singletons. Sequencing used tumor-infiltrating cells from bladder cancer. The receptors come from a human donor with urothelial carcinoma.

This clone occurred a few times. The chain is built from TRBV5-6 and TRBJ1-2; TRBD1 might be the D (6 bases). V was trimmed by 5 bases and J by 3 bases, leaving 14 bases between them. The CDR3 has 14 residues. Germline-derived CDR1 and CDR2 are SGHDT and YYEEEE. The CDR3 sequence: CASRQGYSDYGYTF. The CDR3 nucleotides are TGTGCCAGCAGGCAGGGGTACTCGGACTATGGCTACACCTTC.

The rearrangement uses TRBV6-6 and TRBJ2-7; possible D gene TRBD1, 6 bases. CDR3 size: 16 residues. The germline V and J ends were trimmed by 0 bases and 4 bases, with 16 bases remaining between them. Germline CDR1 MNHNY, CDR2 SVGAGI (reference sequence). The chain's CDR3 is CASSYSDNQGLYEQYF. The CDR3 region has the DNA TGTGCCAGCAGTTACTCGGACAATCAGGGGTTGTACGAGCAGTACTTC.

This clone has just a few counts. The V gene is TRBV4-3, the J gene TRBJ1-2; D might be TRBD1 (5 bases). V lost 4 bases and J lost 2, with 17 bases in between. This CDR3 is built from 16 residues. The germline CDR1 and CDR2 sequences are LGHNA and YSLEER. CDR3 nucleotides: TGCGCCAGCAGCCCTTCTCCAGCAGGGACCAACTATGGCTACACCTTC. It codes for CASSPSPAGTNYGYTF.

This chain uses TRBV18 with TRBJ1-1, with TRBD1 matching over 9 bases. J gave up 0 bases and V 3 bases, and 5 bases lay outside the gene matches. Germline-derived CDR1 and CDR2 are KGHSH and LQKENI. This CDR3 has 16 amino acids. CDR3 bases: TGTGCCAGCTCACCGTCCGACAGGGGGATGAACACTGAAGCTTTCTTT. As protein: CASSPSDRGMNTEAFF.

This chain uses TRBV20-1 with TRBJ2-1, with a possible D match to TRBD1 (6 bases). The V end was cut by 4 bases, the J end by 11 bases, with 12 bases between. The CDR3 extends over 11 amino acids. Germline V gene data show CDR1 as DFQATT and CDR2 as SNEGSKA (reference sequence). CDR3 sequence reads: CSAKEGDKQFF. CDR3 sequence (DNA): TGCAGTGCTAAAGAGGGGGACAAGCAGTTCTTC.

There are a few counts of this clone. The J gene is TRBJ1-5, the V gene TRBV6-6; D is ambiguous. This CDR3 spans 15 amino acids. V was pared by 4 bases and J by 3 bases, with 13 bases between. CDR1 MNHNY and CDR2 SVGAGI come from the germline V gene (reference sequence). CDR3 nucleotide sequence: TGTGCCAGCAGTTTGGACGGTAAATACAATCAGCCCCAGCATTTT. This sequence encodes CASSLDGKYNQPQHF.

The J gene is TRBJ2-1, the V gene TRBV4-1; D is perhaps TRBD2 (6 bases). Germline values: CDR1 MGHRA, CDR2 YSYEKL. The length of the CDR3 is 16 residues. The ends were cut back, 0 bases at V and 6 bases at J, with 15 bases in the middle. CDR3 DNA sequence: TGCGCCAGCAGCCAAGATTGGATAGGGGACTTCAATGAGCAGTTCTTC. Its protein is CASSQDWIGDFNEQFF.

The V and J genes are TRBV11-1 and TRBJ2-7; D uncertain. The V end lost 5 bases, the J end lost 3 bases, and 11 bases lay between the germline ends. CDR1 and CDR2 from the germline V gene are SGHAT and FQDESV (reference sequence). CDR3 length: 13 residues. The CDR3 bases are TGTGCCAGCAGCCAGCTGGGAAGCTACGAGCAGTACTTC. It translates to CASSQLGSYEQYF.

This chain connects TRBV18 to TRBJ1-2; D might be TRBD1 (5 bases). Germline V gives CDR1 KGHSH, CDR2 LQKENI. The CDR3 loop spans 13 amino acids. Trimming stripped 5 bases from V and 2 bases from J, with 9 bases between. For the CDR3, the DNA is TGTGCCAGCTCAACCAGGGACAACTATGGCTACACCTTC. Residues: CASSTRDNYGYTF. Complete variable domain (other parts from reference TRBV18 and TRBJ1-2): NAGVMQNPRHLVRRRGQEARLRCSPMKGHSHVYWYRQLPEEGLKFMVYLQKENIIDESGMPKERFSAEFPKEGPSILRIQQVVRGDSAAYFCASSTRDNYGYTFGSGTRLTVV.

This clone was found a few times. The chain recombines TRBV18 with TRBJ2-1; tentatively, D is TRBD1 (5 bases). The CDR3 extends over 17 amino acids. The V end was cut by 3 bases, the J end by 3 bases, with 18 bases between. Germline CDR1 is KGHSH and CDR2 is LQKENI. The CDR3 coding sequence is TGTGCCAGCTCACCCCCCGACTCGCCCGGACACTACAATGAGCAGTTCTTC. Residues: CASSPPDSPGHYNEQFF.

The V and J genes are TRBV7-2 and TRBJ1-1; TRBD1 aligns across 10 bases. CDR1 is SGHTA, CDR2 FQGNSA, per germline. CDR3 length: 19 amino acids. After removal of 0 bases from V and 1 base from J, the junction contained 11 bases not matched to a gene. Here the CDR3 DNA reads TGTGCCAGCAGCTTAGCTTATCGGGGACAGGGGAAAGGGAACACTGAAGCTTTCTTT. Encoded protein: CASSLAYRGQGKGNTEAFF.

This chain connects TRBV7-2 to TRBJ2-2; TRBD2 aligns across 9 bases. Trimming at V came to 3 bases and at J to 5 bases, leaving 4 bases not matched to a gene. The CDR3 runs to 15 residues. Per germline, CDR1 SGHTA and CDR2 FQGNSA. The CDR3 sequence is CASSFSGGETGELFF. DNA for the CDR3: TGTGCCAGCAGCTTTAGCGGGGGTGAAACCGGGGAGCTGTTTTTT. Full variable domain (outside the CDR3, taken from reference TRBV7-2 and TRBJ2-2): GAGVSQSPSNKVTEKGKDVELRCDPISGHTALYWYRQSLGQGLEFLIYFQGNSAPDKSGLPSDRFSAERTGGSVSTLTIQRTQQEDSAVYLCASSFSGGETGELFFGEGSRLTVL.

This clone occurred a few times. V usage is TRBV7-6 and J usage is TRBJ1-2; 11 bases agree with TRBD1. This CDR3 comprises 13 residues. The ends lost 5 bases at V and 12 bases at J; junction bases unmatched: 8. Germline V gene lookup returns CDR1 SGHVS and CDR2 FNYEAQ. The CDR3 loop reads CASSPWTGGDHTF. The CDR3 DNA sequence: TGTGCCAGCAGCCCTTGGACAGGGGGCGACCACACCTTC.

This sequence joins TRBV29-1 and TRBJ2-4; D is possibly TRBD1 or TRBD2 (5 bases each). This CDR3 region has 13 residues. CDR1 is SQVTM, CDR2 ANQGSEA, per germline. Trimming cost V 3 bases and J 0 bases, with 6 bases left between them. The CDR3 loop reads CSVDGTAKNIQYF. CDR3 DNA sequence: TGCAGCGTTGATGGGACAGCCAAAAACATTCAGTACTTC.

CDR3 loop: CASSNGGSKVNQPQHF. The CDR3 coding sequence is TGTGCCAGCAGCAATGGGGGTTCGAAGGTCAATCAGCCCCAGCATTTT. The V call is TRBV21-1, the J call TRBJ1-5. TRBV21-1 is a pseudogene segment. This CDR3 contains 16 residues.

J is TRBJ2-2 and V is TRBV14; D remains ambiguous. V lost 5 bases and J lost 2, with 6 bases in between. The germline V gene has CDR1 SGHDN and CDR2 FVKESK. The CDR3 loop spans 13 amino acids. CDR3 coding DNA: TGTGCCAGCAGCTTTAAAAACACCGGGGAGCTGTTTTTT. The encoded protein is CASSFKNTGELFF.

V and J are TRBV7-9 and TRBJ2-6, with D perhaps matching TRBD1 (5 bases). The CDR3 spans 16 residues. Germline V CDR1 and CDR2: SEHNR, FQNEAQ (reference sequence). V was clipped by 3 bases and J by 9 bases, with 18 bases between them. Here the CDR3 reads CASSLADLWGGNVLTF. CDR3 nucleotide sequence: TGTGCCAGCAGCTTGGCAGACCTCTGGGGCGGCAACGTCCTGACTTTC.

V usage is TRBV29-1 and J usage is TRBJ1-5; 12 positions match TRBD1. Germline CDR1 reads SQVTM; CDR2 reads ANQGSEA. This CDR3 region has 15 residues. V gave up 5 bases and J gave up 6 bases; unmatched junction bases: 8. This chain's CDR3 is CSVREGQGASQPQHF. In nucleotides, the CDR3 is TGCAGCGTTAGAGAGGGACAGGGGGCAAGTCAGCCCCAGCATTTT.